Shown below are 32 T cell receptor beta chains from a single sample sequenced in a study of cytomegalovirus exposure and HLA in healthy donors. Data came from immunoSEQ multiplex PCR; TCRdb stores just in-frame clones and leaves some out. The table includes 150,000 to 180,000 clones, 85% to 90% detected once. The sequenced material came from PBMCs. Receptors originate from a human donor in good health.

V usage is TRBV4-1 and J usage is TRBJ2-2, with D maybe TRBD2 (6 bases). Per the germline V gene, CDR1 is MGHRA and CDR2 is YSYEKL. The CDR3 sequence is 16 residues long. V lost 1 base to trimming and J lost 4 bases, with 13 bases between them. The chain's CDR3 is CASSQVSGDGTGELFF. Written as DNA, the CDR3 is TGCGCCAGCAGCCAAGTATCGGGGGACGGCACCGGGGAGCTGTTTTTT.

V usage is TRBV2 and J usage is TRBJ2-3; weak D call: TRBD2 (6 bases). Trimming pared 7 bases from V and 0 bases from J, leaving 17 bases between. Germline CDR1 and CDR2: SNHLY and FYNNEI. CDR3 size: 16 residues. In nucleotides, the CDR3 is TGTGCCAGCACCCCGGAGGGGCTAGCGAGCACAGATACGCAGTATTTT. Encoded protein: CASTPEGLASTDTQYF.

This clone was found once. The rearrangement joins TRBV19 to TRBJ2-7; 10 positions match TRBD2. The CDR3 sequence is 15 residues long. The germline V gene encodes CDR1 LNHDA and CDR2 SQIVND (reference sequence). The junction had 7 bases not matched to a gene; V was cut back by 6 bases and J by 2 bases. CDR3 residues: CASRMTSGSPYEQYF. CDR3 coding DNA: TGTGCCAGTAGGATGACTAGCGGGTCACCCTACGAGCAGTACTTC.

The gene calls are TRBV6-5 and TRBJ2-7, with TRBD2 identical over 10 bases. J was trimmed by 1 base and V by 1 base; bases with no gene match: 4. Germline V gene lookup returns CDR1 MNHEY and CDR2 SVGAGI. CDR3 size: 16 residues. As DNA, the CDR3 is TGTGCCAGCAGTTACTTGGGTAGCGGGAGGTCCTACGAGCAGTACTTC. It specifies CASSYLGSGRSYEQYF.

This rearrangement joins TRBV4-2 to TRBJ2-7; 8 positions agree with TRBD1. CDR3 size: 15 residues. Per germline, CDR1 LGHNA and CDR2 YNFKEQ. V lost 4 bases to trimming and J lost 0 bases; unmatched junction nucleotides: 5. DNA of the CDR3: TGTGCCAGCAGCCCCCGACAGGGGAGCTCCTACGAGCAGTACTTC. It is translated as CASSPRQGSSYEQYF.

The chain is built from TRBV5-1 and TRBJ2-1, with TRBD2 matching over 10 bases. The length of the CDR3 is 16 residues. J lost 0 bases, V lost 5 bases, and 5 bases had no gene match. Germline CDR1 SGHRS, CDR2 YFSETQ. In nucleotides, the CDR3 is TGCGCCAGCAGAAGACTAGCGGGTAACTCCTACAATGAGCAGTTCTTC. It specifies CASRRLAGNSYNEQFF.

V is TRBV9 and J is TRBJ2-3, with a possible D match to TRBD2 (5 bases). This CDR3 comprises 12 residues. CDR1 SGDLS and CDR2 YYNGEE come from the germline V gene. Deletions cut 0 bases from V and 8 bases from J, with 7 bases between. The CDR3, as DNA: TGTGCCAGCAGCGTAGATCGGGGTACGCAGTATTTT. It yields the protein CASSVDRGTQYF.

The J gene is TRBJ1-2, the V gene TRBV5-1; D might be TRBD1 (6 bases). The germline V and J ends were trimmed by 4 bases and 3 bases, with 13 bases remaining between them. This CDR3 contains 14 residues. From germline, CDR1 is SGHRS and CDR2 YFSETQ. The CDR3 loop reads CASSGLQGDYGYTF. DNA for the CDR3: TGCGCCAGCAGCGGCCTACAGGGCGACTATGGCTACACCTTC.

The gene calls are TRBV28 and TRBJ1-5; perhaps TRBD1 as D (6 bases). With 3 bases removed from V and 4 bases from J, the gap between germline ends came to 7 bases. This CDR3 contains 13 residues. Germline V gives CDR1 MDHEN, CDR2 SYDVKM. CDR3 sequence: CASSFTGNQPQHF. CDR3 DNA sequence: TGTGCCAGCAGTTTTACAGGGAATCAGCCCCAGCATTTT.

This chain joins TRBV5-1 and TRBJ1-2, with 10 bases fitting TRBD1. The germline gives CDR1 SGHRS, CDR2 YFSETQ. The J segment lost 5 bases and the V segment lost 7 bases, leaving 11 bases of the junction unmatched. The CDR3 contains 15 residues. The CDR3 region has the DNA TGCGCCAGCGCTAACGACCCGGGACAGGGGTATGGCTACACCTTC. Its protein is CASANDPGQGYGYTF.

The genes are TRBV14 and TRBJ1-4; D gene uncertain. The CDR3 sequence is 16 residues long. The V gene's germline CDR1 is SGHDN and CDR2 FVKESK. The V gene lost 4 bases and the J gene lost 0 bases, with 12 bases spanning the gap. The CDR3 loop reads CASSPPGGATNEKLFF. In DNA, the CDR3 is TGTGCCAGCAGCCCACCAGGTGGTGCAACTAATGAAAAACTGTTTTTT.

The chain joins TRBV5-6 to TRBJ2-2, with TRBD2 matching over 11 bases. This CDR3 contains 13 residues. Germline CDR1 reads SGHDT; CDR2 reads YYEEEE. The V segment lost 5 bases and the J segment 10 bases; nucleotides outside the gene matches: 4. The CDR3 DNA reads as TGTGCCAGCAGATCGGGACTAGCGGCGGAGCTGTTTTTT. Its translation: CASRSGLAAELFF. The variable domain in full, completed from reference TRBV5-6 and TRBJ2-2, reads DAGVTQSPTHLIKTRGQQVTLRCSPKSGHDTVSWYQQALGQGPQFIFQYYEEEERQRGNFPDRFSGHQFPNYSSELNVNALLLGDSALYLCASRSGLAAELFFGEGSRLTVL.

The chain carries TRBV5-1 and TRBJ2-1, with a weak D call TRBD1 (6 bases). With 2 bases removed from V and 7 bases from J, the gap between germline ends came to 13 bases. The germline V gene encodes CDR1 SGHRS and CDR2 YFSETQ. This CDR3 contains 14 residues. In nucleotides, the CDR3 is TGCGCCAGCAGCTTTACTCAGGGGCGGAATGAGCAGTTCTTC. Translating gives CASSFTQGRNEQFF.

This chain links TRBV5-1 with TRBJ2-3, with 12 bases identical to TRBD2. This CDR3 region has 18 residues. Germline CDR1 and CDR2: SGHRS and YFSETQ. The V segment lost 1 base and the J segment 2 bases; nucleotides outside the gene matches: 8. CDR3 in DNA: TGCGCCAGCAGCTTGTCACGGACTAGCGGGGAGATCACAGATACGCAGTATTTT. It yields the protein CASSLSRTSGEITDTQYF.

This clone was seen a few times. The chain joins TRBV2 to TRBJ1-1, with D tentatively TRBD1 (6 bases). The CDR3 runs to 12 residues. Germline CDR1 and CDR2: SNHLY and FYNNEI. Deletions cut 7 bases from V and 1 base from J, with 7 bases between. DNA for the CDR3: TGTGCCAGCACGGGACAGAACACTGAAGCTTTCTTT. The encoded protein is CASTGQNTEAFF.

The V gene is TRBV10-2, the J gene TRBJ1-5, with 9 bases fitting TRBD1. The CDR3 has 16 amino acids. The J segment lost 3 bases and the V segment lost 3 bases, leaving 6 bases of the junction unmatched. Per the germline V gene, CDR1 is WSHSY and CDR2 is SAAADI. This CDR3 is CASSDQGQGYNQPQHF. In DNA, the CDR3 is TGCGCCAGCAGTGACCAGGGACAGGGTTACAATCAGCCCCAGCATTTT.

This chain uses TRBV7-7 with TRBJ2-1; 7 bases align to TRBD1. The trim removed 1 base at V and 0 bases at J, leaving 0 bases unmatched. Germline lookup yields CDR1 SSHAT and CDR2 FNYEAQ (reference sequence). This CDR3 comprises 15 residues. CDR3 bases: TGTGCCAGCAGCTTAGGACAGGGCTCCTACAATGAGCAGTTCTTC. Translation: CASSLGQGSYNEQFF.

The CDR3 region is CASSQSNNQPQHF. CDR3 in DNA: TGCGCCAGCAGCCAGAGTAATAATCAGCCCCAGCATTTT. The chain employs TRBV4-1 and TRBJ1-5; D unresolved. V shed 3 bases and J shed 4 bases, with 7 bases lying between them. The CDR3 runs 13 residues. Germline V gene lookup returns CDR1 MGHRA and CDR2 YSYEKL.

This clone occurred once. J is TRBJ1-2 and V is TRBV20-1; D call uncertain. The CDR3 is 10 amino acids. Germline V gene data show CDR1 as DFQATT and CDR2 as SNEGSKA (reference sequence). V was clipped by 0 bases and J by 13 bases, with 9 bases between them. In DNA form, the CDR3 reads TGCAGTGCTAGAGATCCAGGTACCACCTTC. Amino acid sequence: CSARDPGTTF.

The J gene is TRBJ2-1, the V gene TRBV6-6, with 8 bases aligning to TRBD1. J gave up 6 bases and V 1 base, and 8 bases lay outside the gene matches. The CDR3 consists of 16 residues. Germline V CDR1 and CDR2: MNHNY, SVGAGI (reference sequence). The CDR3 reads CASSYFGTGEFNEQFF. In nucleotides, the CDR3 is TGTGCCAGCAGTTACTTTGGGACAGGCGAATTCAATGAGCAGTTCTTC.

V usage is TRBV6-6 and J usage is TRBJ2-2, with 13 bases fitting TRBD2. This CDR3 has 15 residues. The trim removed 7 bases at V and 5 bases at J, leaving 4 bases unmatched. From germline, CDR1 is MNHNY and CDR2 SVGAGI (reference sequence). The CDR3 DNA is TGTGCCAGCACCGGGACTAGCGGGAAAACCGGGGAGCTGTTTTTT. Translating gives CASTGTSGKTGELFF.

The chain has TRBV5-8 and TRBJ2-3; D not resolved. The germline V gene encodes CDR1 SGHTS and CDR2 YDEGEE. This CDR3 comprises 16 residues. Trimming took off 5 bases at V and 0 bases at J, with 16 bases between the two ends. The CDR3 spells CASSLAGVLSTDTQYF. CDR3 coding DNA: TGTGCCAGCAGTCTTGCTGGAGTACTTAGCACAGATACGCAGTATTTT.

V usage is TRBV11-2 and J usage is TRBJ2-5; D might be TRBD1 (6 bases). The CDR3 runs to 13 residues. The germline CDR1 and CDR2 sequences are SGHAT and FQNNGV. V lost 7 bases to trimming and J lost 4 bases, with 13 bases between them. CDR3 nucleotides: TGTGCCAGCACCCCGGACAGCGGAGAGACCCAGTACTTC. Encoded protein: CASTPDSGETQYF.

The chain combines TRBV18 with TRBJ2-7; 11 positions agree with TRBD1. This CDR3 has 13 amino acids. Trimming cost V 6 bases and J 6 bases; bases outside gene matches: 4. Germline V gene sequence: CDR1 KGHSH, CDR2 LQKENI. CDR3 bases: TGTGCCAGCTCCCCCGGGACAGGGGGCGAGCAGTACTTC. Translated: CASSPGTGGEQYF.

The rearrangement joins TRBV6-5 to TRBJ1-2; 9 nucleotides align to TRBD1. Germline assignment: CDR1 MNHEY and CDR2 SVGAGI. This CDR3 spans 16 amino acids. V was pared by 2 bases and J by 3 bases, with 7 bases of the junction left unmatched. CDR3 in DNA: TGTGCCAGCAGTTACACCGGACAGGGGTCCTACTATGGCTACACCTTC. Its translation is CASSYTGQGSYYGYTF.

This clone was seen a single time. The rearrangement links TRBV27 to TRBJ2-7; the D gene is possibly TRBD1 (5 bases). The V end was cut by 3 bases, the J end by 3 bases, with 15 bases between. The length of the CDR3 is 15 residues. Germline CDR1 is MNHEY and CDR2 is SMNVEV (reference sequence). The CDR3 region has the DNA TGTGCCAGCAGTTTCTCAGGGAACCCCCACTACGAGCAGTACTTC. Translation gives CASSFSGNPHYEQYF.

The chain links TRBV7-9 to TRBJ2-1; 8 bases map to TRBD1. With 1 base clipped from V and 7 bases from J, the junction kept 15 bases outside the gene matches. Germline V lookup: CDR1 SEHNR, CDR2 FQNEAQ (reference sequence). The CDR3 loop spans 18 amino acids. This chain's CDR3 is CASSLVIVTGETGNEQFF. The CDR3 DNA follows: TGTGCCAGCAGCTTAGTTATCGTGACAGGGGAAACCGGAAATGAGCAGTTCTTC.

This clone was detected only a few times. The chain combines TRBV4-1 with TRBJ2-5, with D possibly being TRBD2 (5 bases). V was cut by 0 bases and J by 2 bases, with 19 bases left in between. The CDR3 contains 18 residues. CDR1 and CDR2 (germline): MGHRA, YSYEKL. The CDR3 region is CASSQEAGGPPPQETQYF. CDR3 nucleotides: TGCGCCAGCAGCCAAGAGGCGGGCGGGCCCCCCCCACAAGAGACCCAGTACTTC.

The count of this clone is one. The chain carries TRBV5-4 and TRBJ1-1; TRBD1 agrees at 7 bases. The germline gives CDR1 SGHNT, CDR2 YYREEE (reference sequence). The CDR3 runs 15 residues. The V gene end was trimmed by 4 bases and the J gene end by 3 bases; junction bases not matched to a gene: 9. CDR3 sequence (DNA): TGTGCCAGCAGCCCTACATCAACAGGGGACACTGAAGCTTTCTTT. This gives the protein CASSPTSTGDTEAFF.

This clone was recorded once. The chain combines TRBV30 with TRBJ2-2, with TRBD2 identical over 7 bases. The CDR3 consists of 15 residues. With 5 bases clipped from V and 3 bases from J, the junction kept 9 bases outside the gene matches. Germline V CDR1 and CDR2: GTSNPN, SVGIG (reference sequence). The CDR3 DNA reads TGTGCCTGGGCGCGGGGAGGGGTACACACCGGGGAGCTGTTTTTT. The encoded protein is CAWARGGVHTGELFF.

The chain links TRBV7-2 to TRBJ1-5, with TRBD1 matching 7 bases. This CDR3 has 19 amino acids. CDR1 SGHTA and CDR2 FQGNSA come from the germline V gene. The ends lost 5 bases at V and 2 bases at J; junction bases unmatched: 18. In DNA, the CDR3 is TGTGCCAGCAGCCCCCAGACAGGGAAGGTTATAGCTGGCAATCAGCCCCAGCATTTT. Residues: CASSPQTGKVIAGNQPQHF.

The CDR3 reads CASSFVMGGNTEAFF. In nucleotides, the CDR3 is TGTGCCAGCAGTTTCGTCATGGGGGGGAACACTGAAGCTTTCTTT. V gene TRBV28 combines with J gene TRBJ1-1; possible D gene TRBD1, 5 bases. V lost 3 bases to trimming and J lost 1 base, with 12 bases between them. Germline CDR1 is MDHEN and CDR2 is SYDVKM. CDR3 length: 15 amino acids.